The 17 T cell receptor beta chains reported below all come from one sample, sequenced in a study of T-cell reconstitution after alpha-beta-depleted transplantation in children. Unique molecular identifiers were incorporated during preparation of the TCRbeta library. In TCRdb, the PCR reads were re-called with MiXCR into one record per CDR3 protein. The table has roughly 200,000 distinct CDR3 sequences, about a tenth seen once. The sequenced sample was PBMCs from the stem cell graft donor, obtained from the stem cell graft. The receptor source for this set is a human donor who donated a stem cell graft to a child with acute lymphoblastic leukemia.

The chain uses TRBV11-1 and TRBJ2-7; D possibly corresponds to TRBD1 (6 bases). CDR1 is SGHAT, CDR2 FQDESV, per germline (reference sequence). V was cut by 0 bases and J by 2 bases, with 17 bases left in between. This CDR3 is built from 17 residues. The chain's CDR3 is CASSLANGQGPAYEQYF. The CDR3 bases are TGTGCCAGCAGCTTAGCGAACGGCCAGGGGCCAGCCTACGAGCAGTACTTC.

This clonotype was counted ten times or more. This chain links TRBV29-1 with TRBJ2-2, with 7 bases aligning to TRBD2. The V segment lost 6 bases and the J segment 2 bases; nucleotides outside the gene matches: 9. This CDR3 has 15 residues. The germline gives CDR1 SQVTM, CDR2 ANQGSEA. DNA of the CDR3: TGCAGCGTCAAAAAGCGGGGCCTAAACACCGGGGAGCTGTTTTTT. This translates into CSVKKRGLNTGELFF.

This clonotype was seen ten or more times. J is TRBJ2-7 and V is TRBV10-3; TRBD2 might be the D (5 bases). Germline CDR1 and CDR2: ENHRY and SYGVKD. Trimming pared 5 bases from V and 0 bases from J, leaving 14 bases between. The CDR3 runs to 15 residues. CDR3 amino acids: CAISRTLRSSYEQYF. The CDR3, as DNA: TGTGCCATCAGTAGGACTTTACGGAGCTCCTACGAGCAGTACTTC.

The chain carries TRBV9 and TRBJ2-1, with 12 nucleotides matching TRBD2. This CDR3 has 15 amino acids. Germline CDR1 is SGDLS and CDR2 is YYNGEE. V lost 4 bases to trimming and J lost 12 bases; unmatched junction nucleotides: 11. In DNA form, the CDR3 reads TGTGCCAGCAGCCCCCGGACTAGCGGGATCTCGAGGCAGTTCTTC. It yields the protein CASSPRTSGISRQFF.

This chain joins TRBV7-2 and TRBJ2-5; D tentatively fits TRBD1 or TRBD2 (5 bases each). Germline values: CDR1 SGHTA, CDR2 FQGNSA. The CDR3 has 14 amino acids. V lost 5 bases to trimming and J lost 1 base, with 11 bases between them. CDR3 bases: TGTGCCAGCAGCCTCGGGGCCCGCCAAGAGACCCAGTACTTC. This codes for CASSLGARQETQYF.

This clonotype was observed many times. V is TRBV29-1 and J is TRBJ2-2, with 11 bases that match TRBD1. After removal of 6 bases from V and 4 bases from J, the junction contained 4 bases not matched to a gene. Germline assignment: CDR1 SQVTM and CDR2 ANQGSEA. The CDR3 sequence is 14 residues long. In DNA, the CDR3 is TGCAGCGTCGGGGGGACAGGGGGCACCGGGGAGCTGTTTTTT. It translates to CSVGGTGGTGELFF.

This clonotype has only a few counts. This sequence joins TRBV11-2 and TRBJ2-2; 8 bases line up with TRBD2. The CDR3 has 15 residues. CDR1 is SGHAT, CDR2 FQNNGV, per germline. Germline trimming cut 5 bases from V and 1 base from J; bases unmatched to any gene: 3. The DNA of the CDR3 is TGTGCCAGCAGCCTGGGACTAGTGAACACCGGGGAGCTGTTTTTT. This encodes CASSLGLVNTGELFF.

The chain links TRBV20-1 to TRBJ1-2, with D unresolved. Trimming took off 5 bases at V and 13 bases at J, with 11 bases between the two ends. This CDR3 region has 9 residues. Germline V CDR1 and CDR2: DFQATT, SNEGSKA (reference sequence). This chain's CDR3 is CSAPAGFTF. The DNA of the CDR3 is TGCAGTGCTCCGGCCGGATTCACCTTC.

In its sample, this clonotype was seen many times. The chain is built from TRBV29-1 and TRBJ1-1; 12 nucleotides line up with TRBD1. This CDR3 has 12 residues. Germline CDR1 and CDR2: SQVTM and ANQGSEA. V was clipped by 6 bases and J by 6 bases; unmatched bases: 2. In nucleotides, the CDR3 is TGCAGCGTCCGGGACAGGGGGCCTGAAGCTTTCTTT. It codes for CSVRDRGPEAFF. Full variable domain (missing parts from reference TRBV29-1 and TRBJ1-1): SAVISQKPSRDICQRGTSLTIQCQVDSQVTMMFWYRQQPGQSLTLIATANQGSEATYESGFVIDKFPISRPNLTFSTLTVSNMSPEDSSIYLCSVRDRGPEAFFGQGTRLTVV.

This clonotype was seen a handful of times. The CDR3 DNA sequence: TGTGCCAGCAGCGTAGGACAAAAAGAGACCCAGTACTTC. Its translation is CASSVGQKETQYF. The rearrangement links TRBV9 to TRBJ2-5; unclear D gene. V lost 0 bases, J lost 3 bases, and 6 bases lay in between. Germline CDR1 SGDLS, CDR2 YYNGEE. The CDR3 length is 13 residues.

This clonotype has a count of ten or more. The gene calls are TRBV5-1 and TRBJ1-4; D perhaps matches TRBD1 (6 bases). V lost 2 bases to trimming and J lost 7 bases, with 15 bases between them. The CDR3 has 15 residues. Per germline, CDR1 SGHRS and CDR2 YFSETQ. The CDR3 loop reads CASSFWGAEGEKLFF. In nucleotides, the CDR3 is TGCGCCAGCAGCTTCTGGGGGGCGGAAGGTGAAAAACTGTTTTTT.

The chain combines TRBV18 with TRBJ1-5, with 7 bases that match TRBD1. Germline loops: CDR1 KGHSH, CDR2 LQKENI. The CDR3 sequence is 15 residues long. J lost 5 bases, V lost 1 base, and 5 bases had no gene match. The CDR3 loop reads CASSPQGARDQPQHF. In DNA, the CDR3 is TGTGCCAGCTCACCACAGGGGGCGAGAGATCAGCCCCAGCATTTT.

This clonotype was observed many times. This chain links TRBV11-2 with TRBJ1-6; TRBD1 matches 7 bases. J gave up 7 bases and V 1 base, and 10 bases lay outside the gene matches. The CDR3 length is 17 residues. Germline CDR1 is SGHAT and CDR2 is FQNNGV. The CDR3 DNA reads TGTGCCAGCAGCTTAGTGGTCCCTACAGGGGCCAATTCACCCCTCCACTTT. As protein: CASSLVVPTGANSPLHF.

The V and J genes are TRBV6-5 and TRBJ2-7; 7 bases agree with TRBD1. Germline V lookup: CDR1 MNHEY, CDR2 SVGAGI. Trimming cost V 6 bases and J 6 bases; bases outside gene matches: 11. The CDR3 covers 14 residues. CDR3 protein: CASRSLPGGREQYF. Here the CDR3 DNA reads TGTGCCAGCAGGTCACTACCAGGGGGTCGCGAGCAGTACTTC.

The CDR3 DNA follows: TGTGCCAGCAGTGAAGAGGGTGGTCGGGAGCTGTTTTTT. This sequence encodes CASSEEGGRELFF. The chain carries TRBV25-1 and TRBJ2-2, with D perhaps matching TRBD2 (5 bases). The CDR3 loop spans 13 amino acids. Germline CDR1 MGHDK, CDR2 SYGVNS. V lost 2 bases and J lost 9, with 10 bases in between. Supplemented by reference TRBV25-1 and TRBJ2-2, the full variable domain reads EADIYQTPRYLVIGTGKKITLECSQTMGHDKMYWYQQDPGMELHLIHYSYGVNSTEKGDLSSESTVSRIRTEHFPLTLESARPSHTSQYLCASSEEGGRELFFGEGSRLTVL.

The chain uses TRBV5-1 and TRBJ2-7; D is unclear. Germline CDR1 reads SGHRS; CDR2 reads YFSETQ. Trimming took off 2 bases at V and 3 bases at J, with 6 bases between the two ends. The CDR3 has 12 residues. CDR3 protein: CASSFDFYEQYF. The CDR3 DNA sequence: TGCGCCAGCAGCTTTGACTTCTACGAGCAGTACTTC.

V gene TRBV14 combines with J gene TRBJ2-1; possibly TRBD1 for D (6 bases). Germline CDR1 is SGHDN and CDR2 is FVKESK. Trimming shortened V by 3 bases and J by 2 bases, and 29 bases separated the two germline ends. The CDR3 consists of 21 residues. The CDR3 bases are TGTGCCAGCAGCCATCTGGGAACAACAAGCTCGGCAGGGGCGCCCTACAATGAGCAGTTCTTC. Its protein is CASSHLGTTSSAGAPYNEQFF.